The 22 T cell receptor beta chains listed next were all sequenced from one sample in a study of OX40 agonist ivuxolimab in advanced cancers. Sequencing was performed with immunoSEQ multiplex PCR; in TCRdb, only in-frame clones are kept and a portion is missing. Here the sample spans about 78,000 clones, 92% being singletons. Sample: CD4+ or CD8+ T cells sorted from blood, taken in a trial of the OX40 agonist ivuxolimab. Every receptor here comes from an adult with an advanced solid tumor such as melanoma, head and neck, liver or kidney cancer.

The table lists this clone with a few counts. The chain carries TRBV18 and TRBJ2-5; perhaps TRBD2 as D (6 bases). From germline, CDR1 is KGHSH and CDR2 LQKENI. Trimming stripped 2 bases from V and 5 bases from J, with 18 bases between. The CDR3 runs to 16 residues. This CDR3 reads CASSPGKLGTWETQYF. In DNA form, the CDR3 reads TGTGCCAGCTCACCAGGGAAGCTAGGGACTTGGGAGACCCAGTACTTC.

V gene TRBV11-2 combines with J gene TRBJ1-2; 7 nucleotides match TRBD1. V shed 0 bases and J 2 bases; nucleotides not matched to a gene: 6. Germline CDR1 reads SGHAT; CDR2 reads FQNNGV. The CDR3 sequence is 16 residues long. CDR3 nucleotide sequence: TGTGCCAGCAGCTTAGATCACAGGGGATTAAACTATGGCTACACCTTC. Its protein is CASSLDHRGLNYGYTF. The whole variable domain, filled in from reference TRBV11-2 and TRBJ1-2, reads EAGVAQSPRYKIIEKRQSVAFWCNPISGHATLYWYQQILGQGPKLLIQFQNNGVVDDSQLPKDRFSAERLKGVDSTLKIQPAKLEDSAVYLCASSLDHRGLNYGYTFGSGTRLTVV.

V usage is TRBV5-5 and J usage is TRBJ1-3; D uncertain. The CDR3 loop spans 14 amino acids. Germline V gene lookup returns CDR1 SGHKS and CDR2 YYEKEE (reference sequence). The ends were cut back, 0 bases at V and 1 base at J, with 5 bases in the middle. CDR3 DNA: TGTGCCAGCAGCTTGGCAGGTTCTGGAAACACCATATATTTT. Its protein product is CASSLAGSGNTIYF.

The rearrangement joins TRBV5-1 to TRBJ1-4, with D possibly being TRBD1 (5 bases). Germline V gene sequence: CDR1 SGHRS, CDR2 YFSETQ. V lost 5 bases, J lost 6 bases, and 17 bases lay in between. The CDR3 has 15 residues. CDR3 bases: TGCGCCAGCAGGTGGGGACTCCCCGGGGATGAAAAACTGTTTTTT. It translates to CASRWGLPGDEKLFF.

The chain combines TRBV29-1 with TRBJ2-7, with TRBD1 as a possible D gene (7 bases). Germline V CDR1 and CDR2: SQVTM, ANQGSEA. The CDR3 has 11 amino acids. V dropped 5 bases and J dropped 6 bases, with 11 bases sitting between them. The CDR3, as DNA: TGCAGCGTTCAGGGGGGAGGCGAGCAGTACTTC. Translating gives CSVQGGGEQYF.

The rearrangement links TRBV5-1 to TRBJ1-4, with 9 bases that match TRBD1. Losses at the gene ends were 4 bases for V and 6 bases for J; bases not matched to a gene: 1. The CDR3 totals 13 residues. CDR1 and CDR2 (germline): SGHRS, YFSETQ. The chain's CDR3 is CASSRTGDEKLFF. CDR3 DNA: TGCGCCAGCAGCCGGACAGGGGATGAAAAACTGTTTTTT.

The CDR3 DNA reads as TGTGCCAGCAACCGGCAGGACACCCTCTACGAGCAGTACTTC. Translating gives CASNRQDTLYEQYF. This chain uses TRBV28 with TRBJ2-7; a possible D gene is TRBD1 (5 bases). Per germline, CDR1 MDHEN and CDR2 SYDVKM. V was clipped by 7 bases and J by 3 bases, with 16 bases between them. The CDR3 consists of 14 residues. Drawing the rest from reference TRBV28 and TRBJ2-7, the complete variable domain is DVKVTQSSRYLVKRTGEKVFLECVQDMDHENMFWYRQDPGLGLRLIYFSYDVKMKEKGDIPEGYSVSREKKERFSLILESASTNQTSMYLCASNRQDTLYEQYFGPGTRLTVT.

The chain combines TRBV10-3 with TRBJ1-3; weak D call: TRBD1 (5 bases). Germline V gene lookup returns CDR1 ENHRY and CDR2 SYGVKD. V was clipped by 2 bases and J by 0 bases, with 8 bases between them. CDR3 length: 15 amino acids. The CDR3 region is CAISEGGSSGNTIYF. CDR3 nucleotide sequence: TGTGCCATCAGTGAGGGGGGGAGCTCTGGAAACACCATATATTTT.

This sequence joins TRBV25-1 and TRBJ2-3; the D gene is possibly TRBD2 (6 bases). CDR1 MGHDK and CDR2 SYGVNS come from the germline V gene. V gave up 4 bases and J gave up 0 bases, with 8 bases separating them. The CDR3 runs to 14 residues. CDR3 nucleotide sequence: TGTGCCAGCAGTGTCGGGGGTAGCACAGATACGCAGTATTTT. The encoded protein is CASSVGGSTDTQYF.

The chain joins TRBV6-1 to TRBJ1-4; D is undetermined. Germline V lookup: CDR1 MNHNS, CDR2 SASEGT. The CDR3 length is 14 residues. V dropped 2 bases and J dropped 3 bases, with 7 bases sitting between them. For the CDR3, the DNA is TGTGCCAGCAGTGAAAGGCTGGCTAATGAAAAACTGTTTTTT. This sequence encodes CASSERLANEKLFF.

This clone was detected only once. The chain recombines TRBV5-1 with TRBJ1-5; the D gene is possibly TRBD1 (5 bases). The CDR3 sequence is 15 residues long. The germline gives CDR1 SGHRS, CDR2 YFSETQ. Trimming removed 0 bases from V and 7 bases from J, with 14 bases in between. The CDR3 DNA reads TGCGCCAGCAGCTTGGAAGCGGGGGAGGGCCAGCCCCAGCATTTT. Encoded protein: CASSLEAGEGQPQHF.

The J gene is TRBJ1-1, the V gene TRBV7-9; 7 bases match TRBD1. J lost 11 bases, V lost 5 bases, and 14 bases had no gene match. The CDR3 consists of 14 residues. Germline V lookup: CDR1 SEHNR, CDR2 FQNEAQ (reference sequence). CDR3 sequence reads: CASSHRTGDTGAFF. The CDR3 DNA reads TGTGCCAGCAGCCATCGGACAGGAGACACTGGGGCTTTCTTT. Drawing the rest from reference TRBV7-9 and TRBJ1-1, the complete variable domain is DTGVSQNPRHKITKRGQNVTFRCDPISEHNRLYWYRQTLGQGPEFLTYFQNEAQLEKSRLLSDRFSAERPKGSFSTLEIQRTEQGDSAMYLCASSHRTGDTGAFFGQGTRLTVV.

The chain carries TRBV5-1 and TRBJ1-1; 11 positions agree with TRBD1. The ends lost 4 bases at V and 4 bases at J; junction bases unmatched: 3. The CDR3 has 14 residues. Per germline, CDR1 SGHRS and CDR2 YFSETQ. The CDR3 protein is CASSAGTGGTEAFF. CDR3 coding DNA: TGCGCCAGCAGCGCGGGGACAGGGGGCACTGAAGCTTTCTTT. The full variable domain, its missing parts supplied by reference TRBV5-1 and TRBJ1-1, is KAGVTQTPRYLIKTRGQQVTLSCSPISGHRSVSWYQQTPGQGLQFLFEYFSETQRNKGNFPGRFSGRQFSNSRSEMNVSTLELGDSALYLCASSAGTGGTEAFFGQGTRLTVV.

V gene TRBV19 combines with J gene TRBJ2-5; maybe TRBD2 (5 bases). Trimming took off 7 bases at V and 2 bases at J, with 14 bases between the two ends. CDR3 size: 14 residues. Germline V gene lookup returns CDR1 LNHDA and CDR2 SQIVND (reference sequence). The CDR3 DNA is TGTGCCAGTAACACACCCGGCGGGCAAGAGACCCAGTACTTC. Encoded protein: CASNTPGGQETQYF.

CDR3 DNA sequence: TGTGCCAGCAGCCCCCGGACAGGGAAGGGGCAAGAGACCCAGTACTTC. Translating it yields CASSPRTGKGQETQYF. The rearrangement joins TRBV5-4 to TRBJ2-5, with TRBD1 matching 8 bases. The length of the CDR3 is 16 residues. Germline V gene data show CDR1 as SGHNT and CDR2 as YYREEE (reference sequence). V lost 4 bases, J lost 2 bases, and 10 bases stayed unmatched.

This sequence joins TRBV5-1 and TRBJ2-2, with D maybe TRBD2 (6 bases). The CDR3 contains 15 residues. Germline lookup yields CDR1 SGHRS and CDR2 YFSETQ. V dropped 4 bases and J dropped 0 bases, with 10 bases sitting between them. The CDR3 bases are TGCGCCAGCAGCCGGGGGACCGCGAACACCGGGGAGCTGTTTTTT. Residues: CASSRGTANTGELFF.

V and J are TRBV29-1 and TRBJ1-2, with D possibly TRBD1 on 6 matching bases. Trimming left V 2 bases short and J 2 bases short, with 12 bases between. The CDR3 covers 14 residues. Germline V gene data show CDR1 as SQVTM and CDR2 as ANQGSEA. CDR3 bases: TGCAGCGTTGAAAGGGGGGCAGAGAACTATGGCTACACCTTC. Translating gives CSVERGAENYGYTF.

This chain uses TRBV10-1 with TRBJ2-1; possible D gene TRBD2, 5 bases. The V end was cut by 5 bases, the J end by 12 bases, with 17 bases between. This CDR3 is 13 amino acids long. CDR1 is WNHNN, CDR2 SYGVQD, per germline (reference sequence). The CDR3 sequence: CASSTTGKKGQFF. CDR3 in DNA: TGCGCCAGCAGTACAACCGGGAAAAAGGGGCAGTTCTTC.

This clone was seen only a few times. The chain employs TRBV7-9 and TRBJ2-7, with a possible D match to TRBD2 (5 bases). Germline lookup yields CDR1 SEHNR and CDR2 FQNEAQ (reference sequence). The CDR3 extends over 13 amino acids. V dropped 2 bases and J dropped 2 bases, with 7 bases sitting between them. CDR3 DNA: TGTGCCAGCAGCTTAAGCGGCACCTACGAGCAGTACTTC. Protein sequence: CASSLSGTYEQYF.

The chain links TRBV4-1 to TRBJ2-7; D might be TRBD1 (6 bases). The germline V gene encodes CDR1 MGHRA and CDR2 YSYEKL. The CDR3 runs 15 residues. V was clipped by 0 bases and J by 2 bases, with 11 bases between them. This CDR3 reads CASSQDGGLTYEQYF. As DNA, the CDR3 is TGCGCCAGCAGCCAAGATGGGGGCCTTACCTACGAGCAGTACTTC.

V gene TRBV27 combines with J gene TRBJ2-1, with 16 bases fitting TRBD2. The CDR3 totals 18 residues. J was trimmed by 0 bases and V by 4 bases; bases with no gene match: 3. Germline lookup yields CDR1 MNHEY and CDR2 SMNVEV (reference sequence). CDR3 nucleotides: TGTGCCAGCAGTTCGGGACTAGCGGGAGGGTTCTCCTACAATGAGCAGTTCTTC. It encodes CASSSGLAGGFSYNEQFF.

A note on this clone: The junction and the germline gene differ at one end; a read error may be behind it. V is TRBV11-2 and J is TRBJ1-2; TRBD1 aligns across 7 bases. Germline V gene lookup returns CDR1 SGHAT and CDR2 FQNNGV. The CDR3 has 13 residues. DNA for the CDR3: TGTGCCAGCAGCATAGACAGGGTGGCCGGCTACACCTTC. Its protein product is CASSIDRVAGYTF. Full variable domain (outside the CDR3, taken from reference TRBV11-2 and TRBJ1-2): EAGVAQSPRYKIIEKRQSVAFWCNPISGHATLYWYQQILGQGPKLLIQFQNNGVVDDSQLPKDRFSAERLKGVDSTLKIQPAKLEDSAVYLCASSIDRVAGYTFGSGTRLTVV.